The entry that follows covers one T cell receptor (beta chain) sequence. This clonotype was seen ten or more times. Its antigen target is currently unknown. Base qualities were left out, and no much larger clone turns up one base away. This sample stems from a study of blood T cells in healthy people across ages (dated by TCRdb to between 2015 and 2017). Describing the broader study: In model experiments, template switching captured about one uniquely barcoded TCR beta cDNA molecule for every two T cells. The study measured age-related changes in TCR beta repertoire diversity using deep sequencing normalized with unique cDNA molecular identifiers. The donors were split into four age groups: young (average about 15 years), middle-aged (39), aged (approximately 60) and long-lived (more than 80). For two donors (one aged 18 to 30 and one aged 80 or older), the study analyzed two additional independent replicas of 1 million unique cDNA reads from the same blood draw. To avoid experimental bias, donors of different ages were spread randomly across the sequencing lanes.

The library was built by means of 5' RACE. Sequencer: Illumina HiSeq 2500. A second roughly 6 to 11 cycle PCR used a sample-barcoded 5' primer and a J-beta primer mix. A unique molecular identifier was introduced onto each TCR beta cDNA molecule by a template-switch 5' adaptor carrying 12 random nucleotides. Each sample yielded at least 3 million CDR3-containing paired-end reads. The Mint cDNA synthesis kit, primed by a TRBC-specific oligonucleotide, was used to synthesize first-strand cDNA from all RNA. All cDNA was treated with uracil-DNA glycosylase and then went through a first 18-cycle PCR with the universal primers M1SS and BC2_uni_R. For the original study's pipeline: For normalization, 1 million high-quality reads were randomly selected from each sample, with every read carrying a distinct molecular identifier. Instead of being binned into consensus sequences, reads that shared molecular identifiers were thrown out. MiTCR, set to a Q25 quality threshold and the strictest error-elimination algorithm, was used for CDR3 identification, clonotype clustering and error correction. A nonparametric unseen species model with Euler transformation was used to estimate a lower bound on total TCR beta diversity. Using fastp trimming at Q25 and MiXCR clonotype assembly, TCRdb reanalyzed the public sequencing data and kept in-frame beta chains. CDR3 protein duplicates are merged, each entry listing the most common genes and DNA. These V and J calls are TCRdb output, not the study's own analysis. Within this sample are about 1,800,000 distinct CDR3 sequences, with 25% to 30% of them counted one time only. The top ten clonotypes cover roughly 8% of the sample.

Based on the germline V gene, the CDR1 and CDR2 sequences are KGHDR and SFDVKD. From cysteine to phenylalanine, the CDR3 is 16 amino acids long. CDR3 DNA is the only sequence kept; it has 48 bases, read in frame from the first base. V lost 9 bases and J lost 2 bases, and the count of bases not matched to a germline gene is 8. Points the paper makes about the study in general: Total diversity estimates from one million sequenced T cells were considered lower bounds and underestimates. Observed TCR beta diversity per million T cells fell roughly linearly with age, and a significant reduction was already apparent by age around 40. Compared with the aged group, the long-lived group had more naive CD4+ T cells, fewer expanded clones and increased TCR diversity, suggesting age selection. There was a strong correlation between observed TCR beta diversity and the percentage of naive T cells measured by flow cytometry. The CMV infection status of donors was not known, potentially confounding age-related changes in expanded clonotypes. Bulk unsorted PBMC profiling prevented conclusive comparison of naive and antigen-experienced compartments.

Donors were 39 systemically healthy Caucasian individuals from Russia aged 6 to 90 years. Each donor gave around 9.9 milliliters of peripheral blood, collected into EDTA-treated Vacutainer tubes. Ficoll-Paque density-gradient centrifugation was used to isolate PBMCs, with at least 6.5 million per sample. Trizol reagent was used to extract total RNA from PBMCs, with at least 6 micrograms per sample. Naive CD45RAhigh/CD27high T cell percentages were measured by flow cytometry on a PBMC aliquot from every donor. The chain is encoded by TRBV24-1 joined to TRBJ2-4, with 11 junctional bases fitting TRBD2. The clonotype was recovered from a woman between 25 and 40 years old in good health. The source material was blood. The CDR3: CATHLLAGAPKNIQYF. In nucleotides, the sequence is TGTGCCACCCATCTACTAGCGGGAGCTCCCAAAAACATTCAGTACTTC.